The rows below give T cell receptor beta chains drawn from one sample of a study of T-cell reconstitution after alpha-beta-depleted transplantation in children. TCRdb called the PCR reads again in MiXCR, with one record for every CDR3 protein. The data show 190,000 or so distinct CDR3 sequences, roughly 15% seen once. Sequenced material: PBMCs from the stem cell graft donor, taken from the stem cell graft. The receptors derive from a human donor who donated a stem cell graft to a child with acute lymphoblastic leukemia. Each CDR3 is given without its conserved first and last residue.

>TRBJ2-7|13|TRBV12-3/TRBV12-4
ASRWAGGPPNEQY
>TRBJ1-1|12|TRBV20-1
SASPPGGKSEAF
>TRBJ1-5|14|TRBV6-1
ASSQGQGLWNQPQH
>TRBJ2-7|12|TRBV2
ASRRTSGSYEQY
>TRBJ2-7|12|TRBV20-1
SASKGVGMGEQY
>TRBJ2-5|10|TRBV29-1
SVRRVQETQY
>TRBJ2-1|14|TRBV11-3
ASSLDTGTGDNEQF
>TRBJ2-4|20|TRBV7-1
ASSSPSSGRLAGGGVKNSQY
>TRBJ2-1|14|TRBV24-1
ATSDISGSVDNEQF
>TRBJ2-3|12|TRBV4-1
ASSPRQATDTQY
>TRBJ1-6|14|TRBV5-1
ASSLTVGGENSPLH
>TRBJ1-5|11|TRBV20-1
SARGQGNQPQH
>TRBJ2-1|13|TRBV20-1
SAQGLAGTYNEQF
>TRBJ2-3|12|TRBV10-3
ANRPGRDADTQY
>TRBJ2-7|13|TRBV5-1
ASSGGTGKSGEQY
>TRBJ1-1|13|TRBV12-3/TRBV12-4
ASSLETRGVTEAF
>TRBJ2-1|14|TRBV5-1
ASSLEPSGRDNEQF
>TRBJ2-7|14|TRBV5-1
ASSLELAGGHYEQY
>TRBJ2-1|15|TRBV10-3
AISEDFTGTSYNEQF
>TRBJ2-3|11|TRBV11-2
ASSLQSWDTQY
>TRBJ1-1|14|TRBV20-1
SARKEGQGANTEAF
>TRBJ1-2|14|TRBV4-2
ASSQPQGAESHGYT
>TRBJ2-7|13|TRBV10-3
AISEGRSNNYEQY
>TRBJ2-3|12|TRBV5-1
ASSLAADTDTQY
>TRBJ2-4|12|TRBV12-3/TRBV12-4
ASRRTGMKNIQY
>TRBJ2-1|14|TRBV5-5
ASSLRPRGRYNEQF
>TRBJ2-1|10|TRBV7-9
ASLISYNEQF
>TRBJ2-5|13|TRBV9
ASSPVSGRRETQY
>TRBJ1-3|11|TRBV20-1
SATGVSGNTIY
>TRBJ2-7|11|TRBV6-2/TRBV6-3
ASSYLVSYEQY
>TRBJ2-1|10|TRBV20-1
SAEGGSDEQF
>TRBJ1-1|14|TRBV25-1
ASSEDRAKGNTEAF
>TRBJ2-3|14|TRBV27
ASLHQGLAGKDTQY
>TRBJ2-5|11|TRBV20-1
SQEAFDGETQY
>TRBJ1-1|11|TRBV28
ASTLTRFTEAF
>TRBJ1-2|12|TRBV10-3
AISDGTESVGYT
>TRBJ2-7|12|TRBV3-1
ASSQVPSSDEQY
>TRBJ1-4|13|TRBV10-3
AISNPGTANEKLF
>TRBJ2-5|14|TRBV10-2
ASIGSIENRLETQY
>TRBJ2-3|13|TRBV5-1
ASSVGAGVRDTQY
>TRBJ2-7|13|TRBV5-1
ASSLAPSASGEQY
>TRBJ2-7|14|TRBV3-1
ASGTGEDLGPYEQY
>TRBJ2-5|9|TRBV20-1
SARKQETQY
>TRBJ2-5|10|TRBV2
ASTTSMETQY
>TRBJ2-3|12|TRBV5-5
ASSSISRTDTQY
>TRBJ2-3|12|TRBV2
ASSERGGTDTQY
>TRBJ2-7|15|TRBV12-3/TRBV12-4
ASSLALSGSAPYEQY
>TRBJ1-4|12|TRBV5-1
ASSLDHREEKLF
>TRBJ2-1|15|TRBV12-3/TRBV12-4
ASSSSPLAGGNNEQF
>TRBJ2-1|12|TRBV20-1
SARGLAGDNEQF
>TRBJ2-2|14|TRBV20-1
SASDLAGPTTGELF
>TRBJ1-1|11|TRBV29-1
SGENQWDTEAF
>TRBJ2-3|11|TRBV18
ASSPQATDTQY